These 28 T cell receptor beta chains were sequenced from one sample in a study of T cell repertoires in cytomegalovirus infection. TCRdb reanalysed the reads using MiXCR and keeps one entry per CDR3 protein. Of around 300,000 distinct CDR3 sequences in the sample, more than 8% were seen once. The sample comprised PBMCs. These receptor sequences come from a human donor in good health (CMV status not recorded). Some clones in this sample may be carry-over from other donors' samples.

This clonotype was recorded at least ten times. The V call is TRBV7-8, the J call TRBJ1-4; TRBD1 aligns across 7 bases. The CDR3 extends over 15 amino acids. J gave up 7 bases and V 2 bases, and 7 bases lay outside the gene matches. Germline CDR1 and CDR2: SGHVS and FQNEAQ. The CDR3 coding sequence is TGTGCCAGCAGCTTATCGACAGGGTGGAGTGAAAAACTGTTTTTT. This translates into CASSLSTGWSEKLFF.

Ten or more counts support this clonotype. The genes are TRBV7-2 and TRBJ2-7; 12 positions match TRBD2. Germline V gene lookup returns CDR1 SGHTA and CDR2 FQGNSA. The CDR3 consists of 16 residues. The V segment lost 3 bases and the J segment 1 base; nucleotides outside the gene matches: 4. Written as DNA, the CDR3 is TGTGCCAGCAGCTTTCTAGCGGGAGGGGCATCCTACGAGCAGTACTTC. Its protein is CASSFLAGGASYEQYF.

This clonotype occurred once. The genes are TRBV6-1 and TRBJ2-1; 7 nucleotides match TRBD1. The CDR3 loop spans 15 amino acids. CDR1 is MNHNS and CDR2 is SASEGT in the germline V gene. The J segment lost 5 bases and the V segment lost 6 bases, leaving 10 bases of the junction unmatched. CDR3 coding DNA: TGTGCCAGCAGGTCTGACAGGGTCCGGAACAATGAGCAGTTCTTC. Amino acid sequence: CASRSDRVRNNEQFF.

The chain has TRBV7-9 and TRBJ2-1, with unresolved D. In germline, CDR1 is SEHNR, CDR2 FQNEAQ (reference sequence). V shed 5 bases and J shed 5 bases, with 7 bases lying between them. The CDR3 is 12 amino acids. The CDR3 loop reads CASSPWNNEQFF. As DNA, the CDR3 is TGTGCCAGCAGCCCCTGGAACAATGAGCAGTTCTTC.

This clonotype has a count of ten or more. The rearrangement links TRBV6-2 or TRBV6-3 to TRBJ2-7; D might be TRBD1 (7 bases). Germline values: CDR1 MNHEY, CDR2 SVGEGT. The ends were cut back, 7 bases at V and 3 bases at J, with 19 bases in the middle. CDR3 length equals 15 residues. CDR3 amino acids: CASIPAAGGLYEQYF. The CDR3 coding sequence is TGTGCCAGCATTCCCGCGGCAGGGGGACTCTACGAGCAGTACTTC.

V usage is TRBV27 and J usage is TRBJ2-7; D might be TRBD1 or TRBD2, each matching 5 bases. The germline CDR1 and CDR2 sequences are MNHEY and SMNVEV (reference sequence). V was shortened by 6 bases and J by 7 bases, with 10 bases between the two germline ends. This CDR3 is 11 amino acids long. As DNA, the CDR3 is TGTGCCAGCAGGACGTGGGGGGAGCAGTACTTC. Residues: CASRTWGEQYF.

This clonotype showed up just a few times. The rearrangement joins TRBV5-1 to TRBJ2-6, with D unclear. Germline V lookup: CDR1 SGHRS, CDR2 YFSETQ. The CDR3 is 14 residues long. Trimming took 7 bases from V and 3 from J, leaving 11 bases between them. The CDR3 coding sequence is TGCGCCAGCGGCCCTACGGGTGGGGCCAACGTCCTGACTTTC. Translation: CASGPTGGANVLTF.

About this clonotype: This may be a read error: a much more frequent sequence differs by one nucleotide. This chain uses TRBV7-2 with TRBJ2-5, with D possibly matching TRBD2 (6 bases). V shed 5 bases and J shed 2 bases, with 15 bases lying between them. Germline V gene data show CDR1 as SGHTA and CDR2 as FQGNSA. The CDR3 loop spans 15 amino acids. This CDR3 is CASSPGISGQETQYF. The CDR3 DNA is TGTGCCAGCAGCCCCGGTATTAGCGGTCAAGAGACCCAGTACTTC.

This clonotype appeared many times. The V and J genes are TRBV6-6 and TRBJ2-1, with TRBD2 identical over 14 bases. This CDR3 has 15 amino acids. The germline V gene has CDR1 MNHNY and CDR2 SVGAGI (reference sequence). The V segment lost 4 bases and the J segment 7 bases; nucleotides outside the gene matches: 3. CDR3 nucleotides: TGTGCCAGCAGTTTGGGGACTAGCGGGAGTAATGAGCAGTTCTTC. Its translation is CASSLGTSGSNEQFF.

This clonotype was seen only a few times. The chain carries TRBV2 and TRBJ1-2; D is perhaps TRBD1 (5 bases). V was clipped by 6 bases and J by 5 bases, with 10 bases between them. The CDR3 spans 12 residues. Germline V gene lookup returns CDR1 SNHLY and CDR2 FYNNEI. The CDR3 nucleotides read TGTGCCAGCAGCTTGACAGATTATGGCTACACCTTC. Translation: CASSLTDYGYTF.

This clonotype has more than one count but fewer than ten. This chain links TRBV6-8 with TRBJ1-1; D possibly corresponds to TRBD1 (5 bases). CDR3 length equals 17 residues. Trimming left V 0 bases short and J 1 base short, with 15 bases between. CDR1 MNHGY and CDR2 SAAAGT come from the germline V gene. CDR3 residues: CASSYSTGPIQNTEAFF. CDR3 DNA: TGTGCCAGCAGTTACTCCACGGGGCCCATCCAGAACACTGAAGCTTTCTTT.

At least ten counts were recorded for this clonotype. This chain links TRBV5-1 with TRBJ2-2; tentatively, D is TRBD1 (5 bases). Between the trimmed V and J ends, which lost 4 bases and 8 bases, there was a span of 27 bases. The CDR3 is 18 amino acids. Per the germline V gene, CDR1 is SGHRS and CDR2 is YFSETQ. CDR3 DNA: TGCGCCAGCAGCCGGACGGAAGGGTTTCGCGGTTCAGGGGGGGAGCTGTTTTTT. This translates into CASSRTEGFRGSGGELFF. Full variable domain (rest looked up from reference TRBV5-1 and TRBJ2-2): KAGVTQTPRYLIKTRGQQVTLSCSPISGHRSVSWYQQTPGQGLQFLFEYFSETQRNKGNFPGRFSGRQFSNSRSEMNVSTLELGDSALYLCASSRTEGFRGSGGELFFGEGSRLTVL.

In its sample, this clonotype was seen a few times. The CDR3 loop is CASSLAAGGHSSSYEQYF. DNA of the CDR3: TGTGCCAGCAGCTTAGCGGCAGGGGGACATTCCAGCTCCTACGAGCAGTACTTC. The V call is TRBV7-9, the J call TRBJ2-7; 7 bases align to TRBD1. CDR3 length equals 18 residues. In germline, CDR1 is SEHNR, CDR2 FQNEAQ (reference sequence). The junction had 11 bases not matched to a gene; V was cut back by 0 bases and J by 0 bases.

This clonotype was seen more than once but under ten times. V and J are TRBV19 and TRBJ1-2; tentative D call: TRBD1 (5 bases). CDR1 and CDR2 from the germline V gene are LNHDA and SQIVND (reference sequence). V was clipped by 9 bases and J by 5 bases, with 19 bases between them. This CDR3 is built from 14 residues. The CDR3 bases are TGTGCCAGCAACTCCCGGGGCCCACCTTATGGCTACACCTTC. Its protein is CASNSRGPPYGYTF.

This clonotype was seen a handful of times. This chain's CDR3 is CASSKTGLAYQETQYF. In DNA, the CDR3 is TGTGCCAGCAGTAAGACGGGACTAGCGTACCAAGAGACCCAGTACTTC. The J gene is TRBJ2-5, the V gene TRBV6-5, with TRBD2 matching 10 bases. The CDR3 runs 16 residues. After removal of 5 bases from V and 0 bases from J, the junction contained 6 bases not matched to a gene. Looked up from germline, CDR1 is MNHEY and CDR2 is SVGAGI.

This clonotype came up many times. The chain joins TRBV27 to TRBJ2-7; D might be TRBD2 (6 bases). V was shortened by 6 bases and J by 4 bases, with 13 bases between the two germline ends. Germline CDR1 is MNHEY and CDR2 is SMNVEV (reference sequence). This CDR3 is 13 amino acids long. CDR3: CASSPGGRYEQYF. CDR3 nucleotide sequence: TGTGCCAGCAGCCCCGGAGGGCGTTACGAGCAGTACTTC.

The CDR3 DNA sequence: TGTGCCACCAGCAGAGAAAGGAGGGCAGATACGCAGTATTTT. Translating gives CATSRERRADTQYF. The chain recombines TRBV15 with TRBJ2-3; TRBD2 is a possible D gene (6 bases). Germline lookup yields CDR1 LNHNV and CDR2 YYDKDF (reference sequence). CDR3 length: 14 residues. V was trimmed by 0 bases and J by 4 bases, leaving 8 bases between them.

This clonotype was observed a handful of times. The chain carries TRBV27 and TRBJ2-3; TRBD2 is a possible D gene (7 bases). V lost 8 bases, J lost 4 bases, and 13 bases lay in between. The germline CDR1 and CDR2 sequences are MNHEY and SMNVEV (reference sequence). The CDR3 has 13 residues. The CDR3 region has the DNA TGTGCCAGCGGCCCGGGGGGCCCAGATACGCAGTATTTT. It specifies CASGPGGPDTQYF.

This clonotype was counted a few times. The gene calls are TRBV6-2 or TRBV6-3 and TRBJ2-3, with D perhaps matching TRBD1 or TRBD2 (5 bases each). V was trimmed by 5 bases and J by 5 bases, leaving 17 bases between them. This CDR3 has 15 residues. CDR1 is MNHEY, CDR2 SVGEGT, per germline. CDR3 nucleotide sequence: TGTGCCAGCAGTAACCTAAAACGGGACCGAGATACGCAGTATTTT. Encoded protein: CASSNLKRDRDTQYF.

This clonotype was counted ten times or more. V usage is TRBV12-3 or TRBV12-4 and J usage is TRBJ2-5; D is perhaps TRBD2 (5 bases). The CDR3 is 15 residues long. V gave up 5 bases and J gave up 5 bases, with 18 bases separating them. The CDR3 loop is CASSTPGLKRETQYF. The CDR3 DNA is TGTGCCAGCAGTACCCCGGGGTTGAAACGGGAGACCCAGTACTTC.

This clonotype was seen repeatedly, ten times or more. The gene calls are TRBV7-9 and TRBJ2-7, with 9 bases that match TRBD1. CDR3 length: 14 amino acids. CDR1 is SEHNR, CDR2 FQNEAQ, per germline (reference sequence). Trimming at V came to 5 bases and at J to 6 bases, leaving 8 bases not matched to a gene. CDR3 sequence (DNA): TGTGCCAGCAGCCAACAGGGGGCTCCGGGCGAGCAGTACTTC. Translation: CASSQQGAPGEQYF. The full variable domain, in which reference TRBV7-9 and TRBJ2-7 provide the parts outside the CDR3, is DTGVSQNPRHKITKRGQNVTFRCDPISEHNRLYWYRQTLGQGPEFLTYFQNEAQLEKSRLLSDRFSAERPKGSFSTLEIQRTEQGDSAMYLCASSQQGAPGEQYFGPGTRLTVT.

This clonotype has a handful of counts. The V and J genes are TRBV20-1 and TRBJ1-1, with D unclear. V dropped 5 bases and J dropped 3 bases, with 7 bases sitting between them. CDR1 and CDR2 (germline): DFQATT, SNEGSKA (reference sequence). The CDR3 totals 11 residues. The CDR3 region has the DNA TGCAGTGCTGGGAAATACACTGAAGCTTTCTTT. Translation: CSAGKYTEAFF.

The table lists this clonotype with many counts. The CDR3 coding sequence is TGTGCCAGCAGCCCCCGGGGTAGCGAGGACAATGAGCAGTTCTTC. This codes for CASSPRGSEDNEQFF. The chain couples TRBV7-2 to TRBJ2-1; D might be TRBD2 (5 bases). Germline lookup yields CDR1 SGHTA and CDR2 FQGNSA. Trimming took 5 bases from V and 5 from J, leaving 16 bases between them. CDR3 length: 15 amino acids.

V and J are TRBV28 and TRBJ2-7; the match to TRBD1 covers 7 bases. The CDR3 consists of 12 residues. CDR1 MDHEN and CDR2 SYDVKM come from the germline V gene. With 2 bases clipped from V and 6 bases from J, the junction kept 1 base outside the gene matches. The CDR3 DNA reads TGTGCCAGCAGTTTAAGGGGGCGCGAGCAGTACTTC. Translated, it gives CASSLRGREQYF.

The chain recombines TRBV20-1 with TRBJ1-5; D is perhaps TRBD1 (5 bases). The ends were cut back, 0 bases at V and 2 bases at J, with 14 bases in the middle. The germline V gene has CDR1 DFQATT and CDR2 SNEGSKA (reference sequence). The CDR3 runs to 16 residues. The DNA for the CDR3 is TGCAGTGCTAGAGATCGCCGCAGGGAGGGCAATCAGCCCCAGCATTTT. It encodes CSARDRRREGNQPQHF.

This clonotype came up many times. The rearrangement uses TRBV7-9 and TRBJ1-2, with TRBD1 identical over 7 bases. Unmatched junction bases numbered 6, after V lost 1 base and J lost 4 bases. The germline gives CDR1 SEHNR, CDR2 FQNEAQ (reference sequence). The CDR3 extends over 15 amino acids. CDR3 loop: CASSLGTGVAYGYTF. The CDR3 DNA reads TGTGCCAGCAGCTTAGGCACAGGGGTGGCCTATGGCTACACCTTC.

This clonotype was seen a handful of times. J is TRBJ2-7 and V is TRBV20-1; no definite D call. The length of the CDR3 is 14 residues. V was pared by 4 bases and J by 1 base, with 14 bases between. CDR1 DFQATT and CDR2 SNEGSKA come from the germline V gene (reference sequence). As DNA, the CDR3 is TGCAGTGCTATAATACAGCCTTATTCCTACGAGCAGTACTTC. This sequence encodes CSAIIQPYSYEQYF.

Concerning this clonotype itself: This may come from a read error, since a much larger clone is one base off. The CDR3 DNA reads as TGTGCCAGCACCGGACACCTCAATCAGCCCCAGTATTTT. It encodes CASTGHLNQPQYF. This rearrangement joins TRBV7-2 to TRBJ1-5; the D gene is possibly TRBD1 (5 bases). The end of the DNA fits TRBJ2-3 better, so the J call may be wrong. The germline gives CDR1 SGHTA, CDR2 FQGNSA. This CDR3 has 13 residues.